The clone carrying this T cell receptor (beta chain) was detected ten times or more. Its antigen is not known. These data belong to a study of T cells after posttransplantation cyclophosphamide. Between the trimmed V and J ends, which lost 3 bases and 13 bases, there was a span of 19 bases. The CDR3 is 15 residues long. Per germline, CDR1 MNHEY and CDR2 SMNVEV (reference sequence). Whole-study findings and limits: Later post-transplant blood repertoires were often dominated by donor CD8+ memory clones. Tissue-infiltrating T cells from skin or gut overlapped little with blood T cells.

Method: immunoSEQ multiplex PCR; TCRdb's copy keeps in-frame clones and lacks some. The sample is made up of tens of thousands of clones, none counted only once. The rearrangement uses TRBV27 and TRBJ1-6, with D unresolved. The sequencing sample was made of PBMCs. This TCR was recovered from a woman aged 60-75 years in good health, CMV-negative, and a related stem cell transplant donor. CDR3 nucleotide sequence: TGTGCCAGCAGTTTTAATCGCATGGCAGGTTCCCCCCTCCACTTT. It yields the protein CASSFNRMAGSPLHF.